The clone carrying this TCR beta chain was recorded a few times. Antigen: not known. A junction boundary mismatches the germline segment, possibly from a read error. The entry originates in a study of T cells after yellow fever vaccination. Overall study results and limits: Most clones from primary vaccination resurfaced after the booster (around 97% CD4, approximately 87% CD8).

TCRdb reprocessed the 5' RACE reads with MiXCR, giving one entry per CDR3 protein. The sample records some 600,000 distinct CDR3 sequences, around 16% being singletons. CDR3 size: 15 residues. Sequencing used PBMCs, obtained roughly 5 days after the first yellow fever vaccination. The chain joins TRBV12-3 or TRBV12-4 to TRBJ2-3, with TRBD2 identical over 12 bases. This clonotype was sampled from a young man who received the YFV17D yellow fever vaccine. CDR3 protein: CASSLAGGQGDTQYF. The CDR3 nucleotides read TGTGCCAGCAGTCTAGCGGGGGGGCAAGGAGATACGCAGTATTTT.